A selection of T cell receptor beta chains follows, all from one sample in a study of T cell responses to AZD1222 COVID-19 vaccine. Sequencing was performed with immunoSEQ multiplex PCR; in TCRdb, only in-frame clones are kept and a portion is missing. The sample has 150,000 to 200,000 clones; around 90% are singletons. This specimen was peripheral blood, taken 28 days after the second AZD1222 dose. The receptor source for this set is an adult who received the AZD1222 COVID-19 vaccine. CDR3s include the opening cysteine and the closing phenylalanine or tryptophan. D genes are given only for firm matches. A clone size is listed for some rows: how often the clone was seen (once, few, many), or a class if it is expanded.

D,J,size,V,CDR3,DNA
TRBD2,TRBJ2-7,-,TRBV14,CASSHRLAGGYYEQYF,TGTGCCAGCAGCCACAGACTAGCGGGGGGGTACTACGAGCAGTACTTC
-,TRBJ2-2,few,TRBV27,CASSLFRINTGELFF,TGTGCCAGCAGTTTATTTAGGATTAACACCGGGGAGCTGTTTTTT
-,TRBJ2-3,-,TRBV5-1,CASSLGDRTDTQYF,TGCGCCAGCAGCTTGGGGGATCGCACAGATACGCAGTATTTT
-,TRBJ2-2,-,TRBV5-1,CASSLDSPDTGELFF,TGCGCCAGCAGCTTGGACTCACCCGATACCGGGGAGCTGTTTTTT
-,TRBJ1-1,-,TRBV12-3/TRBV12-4,CASSLGMNTEAFF,TGTGCCAGCAGTTTGGGGATGAACACTGAAGCTTTCTTT
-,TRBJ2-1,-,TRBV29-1,CSVADASSYNEQFF,TGCAGCGTTGCGGACGCTAGCTCCTACAATGAGCAGTTCTTC
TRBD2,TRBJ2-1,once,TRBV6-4,CASSSSGGGNEQFF,TGTGCCAGCAGTAGTAGCGGGGGGGGCAATGAGCAGTTCTTC
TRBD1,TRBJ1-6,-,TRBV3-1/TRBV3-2,CASSLRTGERGNSPLHF,TGTGCCAGCAGCCTTAGGACAGGGGAGAGGGGTAATTCACCCCTCCACTTT
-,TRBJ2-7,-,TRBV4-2,CASSQDWGTLSSYEQYF,TGTGCCAGCAGCCAAGATTGGGGCACTCTGAGCTCCTACGAGCAGTACTTC
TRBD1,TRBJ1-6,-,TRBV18,CASSPLGTGDVYSPLHF,TGTGCCAGCTCACCACTGGGGACAGGGGATGTCTATTCACCCCTCCACTTT
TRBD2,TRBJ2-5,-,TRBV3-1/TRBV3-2,CASSQVTVGGRQTQYF,TGTGCCAGCAGCCAAGTAACTGTAGGCGGGAGGCAGACCCAGTACTTC
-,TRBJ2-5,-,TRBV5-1,CASSLALEETQYF,TGCGCCAGCAGCTTGGCCTTGGAAGAGACCCAGTACTTC
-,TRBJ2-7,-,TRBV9,CASSVSFLGYEQYF,TGTGCCAGCAGCGTGAGCTTTTTGGGTTACGAGCAGTACTTC
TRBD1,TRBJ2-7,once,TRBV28,CASSRLGQGIDF,TGTGCCAGCAGCCGCCTCGGACAGGGCATTGACTTC
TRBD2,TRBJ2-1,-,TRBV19,CASSMTSANNEQFF,TGTGCCAGTAGTATGACTAGCGCCAACAATGAGCAGTTCTTC
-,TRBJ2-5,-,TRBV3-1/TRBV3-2,CASSQDPYLYQETQYF,TGTGCCAGCAGCCAAGATCCGTACTTGTACCAAGAGACCCAGTACTTC
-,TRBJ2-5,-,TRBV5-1,CASSLAGLHQETQYF,TGCGCCAGCAGCTTGGCGGGACTGCACCAAGAGACCCAGTACTTC
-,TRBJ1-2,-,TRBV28,CASLTSYGYTF,TGTGCCAGCCTCACCTCTTATGGCTACACCTTC
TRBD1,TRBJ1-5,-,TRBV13,CASSSGQGTNQPQHF,TGTGCCAGCAGTTCCGGACAGGGGACCAATCAGCCCCAGCATTTT
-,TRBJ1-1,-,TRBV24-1,CATSPWGATEAFF,TGTGCCACCTCTCCCTGGGGGGCCACTGAAGCTTTCTTT
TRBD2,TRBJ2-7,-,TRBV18,CASSPVAGGDSYEQYF,TGTGCCAGCTCACCTGTAGCGGGAGGGGACTCCTACGAGCAGTACTTC
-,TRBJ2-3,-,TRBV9,CASSRDPADTQYF,TGTGCCAGCAGTCGGGACCCCGCAGATACGCAGTATTTT
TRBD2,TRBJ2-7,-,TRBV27,CASSTSTSGGAVYEQYF,TGTGCCAGCAGCACCTCCACTAGCGGGGGGGCCGTGTACGAGCAGTACTTC
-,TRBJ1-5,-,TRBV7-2,CASSLMGYSNQPQHF,TGTGCCAGCAGCTTGATGGGATATAGCAATCAGCCCCAGCATTTT
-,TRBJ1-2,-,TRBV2,CASSDVRGYYGYTF,TGTGCCAGCAGTGATGTCAGGGGCTACTATGGCTACACCTTC
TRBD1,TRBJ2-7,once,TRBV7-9,CASSPLTGNYYEQYF,TGTGCCAGCAGCCCCCTGACAGGGAACTACTACGAGCAGTACTTC
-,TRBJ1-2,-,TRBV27,CASSFAGFPNYGYTF,TGTGCCAGCAGTTTCGCGGGGTTTCCTAACTATGGCTACACCTTC
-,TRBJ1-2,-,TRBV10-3,CAISEWQDGYTF,TGTGCCATCAGTGAGTGGCAGGATGGCTACACCTTC
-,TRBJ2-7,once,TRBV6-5,CASSYSKAVGSYEQYF,TGTGCCAGCAGTTACTCGAAAGCGGTCGGCTCCTACGAGCAGTACTTC
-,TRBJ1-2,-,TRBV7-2,CASSLGGSGANYGYTF,TGTGCCAGCAGCTTAGGAGGCTCAGGGGCCAACTATGGCTACACCTTC
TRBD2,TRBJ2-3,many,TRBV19,CASRLAGDTQYF,TGTGCCAGTAGACTAGCGGGAGATACGCAGTATTTT
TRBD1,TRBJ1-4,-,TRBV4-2,CASSDGQGVATNEKLFF,TGTGCCAGCAGCGATGGACAGGGAGTTGCAACTAATGAAAAACTGTTTTTT
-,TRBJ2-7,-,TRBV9,CASSGPGQYEQYF,TGTGCCAGCAGCGGCCCCGGGCAGTACGAGCAGTACTTC
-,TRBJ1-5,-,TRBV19,CASSDQGDYSNQPQHF,TGTGCCAGTTCCGATCAAGGGGATTATAGCAATCAGCCCCAGCATTTT
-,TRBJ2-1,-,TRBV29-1,CSSGGRTTTPEQFF,TGCAGCTCCGGGGGGCGTACTACGACGCCCGAGCAGTTCTTC
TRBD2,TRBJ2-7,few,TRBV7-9,CASSLAQGTSAYEQYF,TGTGCCAGCAGCTTAGCGCAGGGGACTAGCGCGTACGAGCAGTACTTC
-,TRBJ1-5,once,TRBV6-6,CASFIGLGGQPQHF,TGTGCCAGCTTCATCGGACTGGGCGGGCAGCCCCAGCATTTT
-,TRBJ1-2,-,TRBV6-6,CASSPGGGVIPEDGYTF,TGTGCCAGCAGTCCGGGAGGGGGGGTAATCCCCGAAGATGGCTACACCTTC
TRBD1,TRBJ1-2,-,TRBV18,CASSPGTGTTVSYGYTF,TGTGCCAGCTCACCCGGGACAGGGACAACAGTCTCCTATGGCTACACCTTC
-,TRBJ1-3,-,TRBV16,CASSQSSGSGNTIYF,TGTGCCAGCAGCCAATCAAGCGGCTCTGGAAACACCATATATTTT
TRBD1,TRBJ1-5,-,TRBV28,CASNIIDPGQMVNQPQHF,TGTGCCAGCAACATAATCGACCCGGGACAGATGGTCAATCAGCCCCAGCATTTT
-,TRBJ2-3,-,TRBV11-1,CASRRQSTDTQYF,TGTGCCAGCAGGAGACAGAGCACAGATACGCAGTATTTT
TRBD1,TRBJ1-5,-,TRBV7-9,CASSFGQGAFQPQHF,TGTGCCAGCAGCTTCGGACAGGGGGCTTTCCAGCCCCAGCATTTT
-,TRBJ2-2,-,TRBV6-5,CASRLDWELFF,TGTGCCAGCAGACTAGATTGGGAGCTGTTTTTT
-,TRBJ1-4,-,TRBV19,CAVPQGPNEKLFF,TGTGCCGTCCCTCAGGGTCCTAATGAAAAACTGTTTTTT
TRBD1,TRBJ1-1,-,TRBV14,CASTPLSGQMNTEAFF,TGTGCCAGCACCCCCCTCTCGGGACAGATGAACACTGAAGCTTTCTTT
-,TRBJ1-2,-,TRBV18,CASSPGDGSYGYTF,TGTGCCAGCTCACCAGGAGACGGCAGCTATGGCTACACCTTC
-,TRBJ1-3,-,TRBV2,CASTLGTPTGNTIYF,TGTGCCAGCACCCTAGGTACCCCGACTGGAAACACCATATATTTT
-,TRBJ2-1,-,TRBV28,CASSTYTNSYNEQFF,TGTGCCAGCAGTACTTACACAAACTCCTACAATGAGCAGTTCTTC
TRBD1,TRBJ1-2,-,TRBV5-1,CASSSPGTGGLYGYTF,TGCGCCAGCAGCTCTCCTGGGACAGGGGGCCTCTATGGCTACACCTTC
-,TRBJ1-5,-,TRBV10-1,CASSAGAPDQPQHF,TGCGCCAGCAGTGCTGGGGCACCCGATCAGCCCCAGCATTTT
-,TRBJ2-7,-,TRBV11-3,CASSPRSYYEQYF,TGTGCCAGCAGCCCCCGTTCGTACTACGAGCAGTACTTC
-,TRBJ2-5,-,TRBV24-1,CATSDPGIQETQYF,TGTGCCACCAGTGATCCGGGGATACAAGAGACCCAGTACTTC
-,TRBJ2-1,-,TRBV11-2,CASSLMTGDNEQFF,TGTGCCAGCAGCTTAATGACAGGAGACAATGAGCAGTTCTTC
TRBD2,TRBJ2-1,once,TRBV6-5,CATKLAGGYNEQFF,TGTGCCACCAAGCTAGCGGGGGGGTACAATGAGCAGTTCTTC
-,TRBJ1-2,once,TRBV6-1,CASSEVGRRTGGYTF,TGTGCCAGCAGTGAAGTAGGACGCCGAACGGGAGGCTACACCTTC
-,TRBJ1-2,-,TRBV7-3,CASSFTANYGYTF,TGTGCCAGCAGCTTTACAGCTAACTATGGCTACACCTTC
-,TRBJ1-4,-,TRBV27,CASSFRDKGEKLFF,TGTGCCAGCAGTTTCCGGGACAAGGGTGAAAAACTGTTTTTT
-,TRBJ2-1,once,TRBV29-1,CSVARISNEQFF,TGCAGCGTTGCTCGGATAAGCAATGAGCAGTTCTTC